Listed below are T cell receptor beta chains from one sample, sequenced in a study of T cell repertoires in cytomegalovirus infection. TCRdb used MiXCR to reprocess the reads, holding one entry per CDR3 protein. Of about 300,000 distinct CDR3 sequences in the sample, 9.6% were seen once. The sequenced sample consisted of PBMCs. The receptors were sampled from a human donor in good health (CMV status not recorded). Some clones in this sample may be carry-over from other donors' samples. Each CDR3 is given with its conserved first and last residue. The order of the fields is J gene, V gene, CDR3 protein.

TRBJ1-1	TRBV7-8	CASSSKPGQGLGGTEAFF
TRBJ2-5	TRBV7-2	CASSGLFRGEWAQYF
TRBJ2-3	TRBV6-2/TRBV6-3	CASSYSSRGRFWGTDTQYF
TRBJ2-6	TRBV7-8	CASSLEHPRLAGSSGANVLTF
TRBJ2-7	TRBV5-1	CASSLGGQNSYEQYF
TRBJ2-5	TRBV6-2/TRBV6-3	CASSYSESQYF
TRBJ1-3	TRBV7-9	CASSRVAGNTIYF
TRBJ1-2	TRBV7-2	CASSLVGRRANYGYTF
TRBJ2-3	TRBV7-2	CASSLYTDTQYF
TRBJ2-1	TRBV20-1	CSGTMTSREQFF
TRBJ2-5	TRBV6-5	CASSYGQGSPQYF
TRBJ1-2	TRBV19	CASSMGRNYGYTF
TRBJ2-3	TRBV11-3	CASSSQGGFGDTQYF
TRBJ2-5	TRBV4-1	CASSQGTAQETQYF